This T cell receptor (beta chain) was recorded in a study of T cells after yellow fever vaccination. Study results and caveats: Post-booster reappearance was seen for most primary-vaccination clones (96% CD4, roughly 91% CD8). Researchers noted that a small share of clonotypes showed up in both CD4 and CD8 compartments.

Turning to this clonotype: What it recognizes is unknown. The germline gene is not matched at one end of the junction; a read error may be the cause.

Researchers made TCR cDNA using 5'RACE template switching, and this step added a universal primer site and UMIs. TCRdb called the 5' RACE reads again in MiXCR, with one record for every CDR3 protein. The table lists approximately 30,000 distinct CDR3 sequences, about 4.6% of them singletons, with roughly half in the top ten. This CDR3 is 19 amino acids long. Germline V CDR1 and CDR2: DFQATT, SNEGSKA (reference sequence). The sequence derives from a man younger than 45 who received the YFV17D yellow fever vaccine. This chain uses TRBV20-1 with TRBJ2-3; TRBD2 aligns across 13 bases. The sequencing used CD8+ T cells sorted from PBMCs, collected 5 days after the yellow fever booster vaccination. The CDR3 here is CCARPERPILAGGPDTQYF. CDR3 DNA sequence: TGCTGTGCTAGACCCGAAAGGCCCATACTAGCGGGAGGGCCAGATACGCAGTATTTT.